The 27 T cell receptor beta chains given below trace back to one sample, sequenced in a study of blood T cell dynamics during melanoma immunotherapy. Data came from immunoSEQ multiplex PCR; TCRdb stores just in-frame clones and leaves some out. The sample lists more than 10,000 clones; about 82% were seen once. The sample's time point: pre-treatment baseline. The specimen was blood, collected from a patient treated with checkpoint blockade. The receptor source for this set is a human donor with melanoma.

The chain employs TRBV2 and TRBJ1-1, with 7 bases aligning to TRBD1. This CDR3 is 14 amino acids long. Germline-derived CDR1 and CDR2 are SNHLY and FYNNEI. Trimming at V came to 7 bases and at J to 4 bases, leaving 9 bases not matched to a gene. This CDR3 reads CASNLGGAATEAFF. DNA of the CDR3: TGTGCCAGCAACCTAGGGGGCGCCGCCACTGAAGCTTTCTTT.

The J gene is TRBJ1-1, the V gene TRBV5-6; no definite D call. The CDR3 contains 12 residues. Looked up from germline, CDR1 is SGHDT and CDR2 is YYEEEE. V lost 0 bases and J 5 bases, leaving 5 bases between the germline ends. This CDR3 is CASSLGWTEAFF. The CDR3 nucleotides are TGTGCCAGCAGCTTGGGGTGGACTGAAGCTTTCTTT.

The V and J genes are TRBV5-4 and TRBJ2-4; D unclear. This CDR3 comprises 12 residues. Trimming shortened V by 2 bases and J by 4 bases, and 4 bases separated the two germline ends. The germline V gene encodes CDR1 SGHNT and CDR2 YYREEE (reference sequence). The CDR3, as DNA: TGTGCCAGCAGCTTAGGGAAAAACATTCAGTACTTC. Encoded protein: CASSLGKNIQYF.

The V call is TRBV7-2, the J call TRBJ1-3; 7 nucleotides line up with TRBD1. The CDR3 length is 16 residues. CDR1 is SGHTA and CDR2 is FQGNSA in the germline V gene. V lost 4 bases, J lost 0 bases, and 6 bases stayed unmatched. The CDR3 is CASSWGQSNSGNTIYF. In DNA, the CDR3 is TGTGCCAGCAGCTGGGGACAGAGTAACTCTGGAAACACCATATATTTT. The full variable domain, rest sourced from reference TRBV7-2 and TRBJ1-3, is GAGVSQSPSNKVTEKGKDVELRCDPISGHTALYWYRQSLGQGLEFLIYFQGNSAPDKSGLPSDRFSAERTGGSVSTLTIQRTQQEDSAVYLCASSWGQSNSGNTIYFGEGSWLTVV.

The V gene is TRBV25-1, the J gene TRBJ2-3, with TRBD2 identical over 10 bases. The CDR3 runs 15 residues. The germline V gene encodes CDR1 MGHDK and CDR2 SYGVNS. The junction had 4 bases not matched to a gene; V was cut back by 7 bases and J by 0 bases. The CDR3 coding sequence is TGTGCCAGCACAACTAGCGGGGCGAGCACAGATACGCAGTATTTT. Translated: CASTTSGASTDTQYF.

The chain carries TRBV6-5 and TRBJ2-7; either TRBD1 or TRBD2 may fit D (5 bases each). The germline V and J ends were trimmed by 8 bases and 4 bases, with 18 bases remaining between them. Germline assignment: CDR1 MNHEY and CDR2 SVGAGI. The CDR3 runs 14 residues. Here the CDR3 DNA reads TGTGCCAGCCTCAGTCCGGGACCCAAATACGAGCAGTACTTC. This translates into CASLSPGPKYEQYF.

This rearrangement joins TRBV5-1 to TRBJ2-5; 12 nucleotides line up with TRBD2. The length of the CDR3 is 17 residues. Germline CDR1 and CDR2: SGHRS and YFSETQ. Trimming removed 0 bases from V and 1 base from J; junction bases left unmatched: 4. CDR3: CASSLGRTSGTQETQYF. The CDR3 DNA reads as TGCGCCAGCAGCTTGGGTAGGACTAGCGGGACCCAAGAGACCCAGTACTTC.

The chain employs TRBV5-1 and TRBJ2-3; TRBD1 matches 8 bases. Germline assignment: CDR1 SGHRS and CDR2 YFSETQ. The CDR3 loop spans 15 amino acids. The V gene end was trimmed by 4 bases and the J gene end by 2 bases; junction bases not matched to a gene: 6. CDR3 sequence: CASSVQGADTDTQYF. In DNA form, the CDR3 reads TGCGCCAGCAGCGTGCAGGGGGCGGACACAGATACGCAGTATTTT.

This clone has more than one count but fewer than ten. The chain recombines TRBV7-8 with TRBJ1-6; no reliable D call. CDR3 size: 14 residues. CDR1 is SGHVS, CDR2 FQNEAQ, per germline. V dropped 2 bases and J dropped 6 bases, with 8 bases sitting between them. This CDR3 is CASSLMISNSPLHF. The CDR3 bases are TGTGCCAGCAGCTTAATGATAAGTAATTCACCCCTCCACTTT. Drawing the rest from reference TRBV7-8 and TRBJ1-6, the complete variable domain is GAGVSQSPRYKVAKRGQDVALRCDPISGHVSLFWYQQALGQGPEFLTYFQNEAQLDKSGLPSDRFFAERPEGSVSTLKIQRTQQEDSAVYLCASSLMISNSPLHFGNGTRLTVT.

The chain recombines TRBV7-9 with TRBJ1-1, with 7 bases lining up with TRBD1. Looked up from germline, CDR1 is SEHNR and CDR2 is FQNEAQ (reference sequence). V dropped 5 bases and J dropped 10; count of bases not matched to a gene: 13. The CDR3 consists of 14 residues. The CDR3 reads CASSPPGQNRGAFF. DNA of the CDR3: TGTGCCAGCAGCCCACCGGGCCAGAACAGGGGAGCTTTCTTT.

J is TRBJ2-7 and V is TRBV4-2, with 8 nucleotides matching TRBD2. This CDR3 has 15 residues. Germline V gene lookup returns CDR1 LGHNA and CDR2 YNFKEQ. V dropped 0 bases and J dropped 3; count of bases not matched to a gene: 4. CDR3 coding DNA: TGTGCCAGCAGCCAAGAAGAACTAGCGGACTACGAGCAGTACTTC. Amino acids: CASSQEELADYEQYF.

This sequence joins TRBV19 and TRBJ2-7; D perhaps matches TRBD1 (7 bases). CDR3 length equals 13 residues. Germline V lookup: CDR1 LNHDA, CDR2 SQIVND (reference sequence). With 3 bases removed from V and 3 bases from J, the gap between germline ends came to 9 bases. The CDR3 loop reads CASSIQGGYEQYF. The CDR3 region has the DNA TGTGCCAGTAGTATTCAGGGGGGCTACGAGCAGTACTTC.

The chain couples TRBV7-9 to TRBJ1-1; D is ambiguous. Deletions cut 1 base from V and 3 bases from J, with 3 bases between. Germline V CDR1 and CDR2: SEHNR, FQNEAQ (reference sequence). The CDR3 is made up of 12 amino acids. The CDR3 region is CASSLEDTEAFF. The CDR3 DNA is TGTGCCAGCAGCTTAGAGGACACTGAAGCTTTCTTT.

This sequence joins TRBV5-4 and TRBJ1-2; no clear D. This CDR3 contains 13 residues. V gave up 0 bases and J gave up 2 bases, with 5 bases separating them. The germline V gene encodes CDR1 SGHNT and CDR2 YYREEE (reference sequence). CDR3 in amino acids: CASSLDMNYGYTF. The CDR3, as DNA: TGTGCCAGCAGCTTGGACATGAACTATGGCTACACCTTC.

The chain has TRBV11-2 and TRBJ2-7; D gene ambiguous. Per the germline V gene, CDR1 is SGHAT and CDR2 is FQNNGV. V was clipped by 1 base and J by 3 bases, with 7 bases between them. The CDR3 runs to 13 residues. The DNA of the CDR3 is TGTGCCAGCAGCTTAGTACCGGACTACGAGCAGTACTTC. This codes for CASSLVPDYEQYF.

DNA for the CDR3: TGTGCCAGCAGTGACATGCGGGACACCGGGGAGCTGTTTTTT. This gives the protein CASSDMRDTGELFF. The chain recombines TRBV2 with TRBJ2-2; a possible D gene is TRBD2 (5 bases). Germline V gene lookup returns CDR1 SNHLY and CDR2 FYNNEI. Trimming shortened V by 3 bases and J by 3 bases, and 8 bases separated the two germline ends. The CDR3 runs to 14 residues.

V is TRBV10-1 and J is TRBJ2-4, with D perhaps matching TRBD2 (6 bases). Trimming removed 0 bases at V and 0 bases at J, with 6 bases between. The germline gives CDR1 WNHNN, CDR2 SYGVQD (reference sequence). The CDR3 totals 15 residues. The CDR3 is CASSESGGAKNIQYF. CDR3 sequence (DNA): TGCGCCAGCAGTGAGTCCGGGGGAGCCAAAAACATTCAGTACTTC.

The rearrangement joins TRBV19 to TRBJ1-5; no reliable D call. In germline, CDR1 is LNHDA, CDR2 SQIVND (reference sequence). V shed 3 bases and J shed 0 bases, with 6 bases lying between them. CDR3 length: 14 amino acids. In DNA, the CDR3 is TGTGCCAGTAGTATTAAAGTTAGCAATCAGCCCCAGCATTTT. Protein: CASSIKVSNQPQHF. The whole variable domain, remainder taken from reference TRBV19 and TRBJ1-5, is DGGITQSPKYLFRKEGQNVTLSCEQNLNHDAMYWYRQDPGQGLRLIYYSQIVNDFQKGDIAEGYSVSREKKESFPLTVTSAQKNPTAFYLCASSIKVSNQPQHFGDGTRLSIL.

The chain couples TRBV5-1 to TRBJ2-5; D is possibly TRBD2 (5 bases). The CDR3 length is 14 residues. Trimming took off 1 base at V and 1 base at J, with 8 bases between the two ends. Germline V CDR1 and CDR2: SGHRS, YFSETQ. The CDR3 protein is CASSLPEGQETQYF. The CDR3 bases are TGCGCCAGCAGCTTGCCCGAGGGCCAAGAGACCCAGTACTTC.

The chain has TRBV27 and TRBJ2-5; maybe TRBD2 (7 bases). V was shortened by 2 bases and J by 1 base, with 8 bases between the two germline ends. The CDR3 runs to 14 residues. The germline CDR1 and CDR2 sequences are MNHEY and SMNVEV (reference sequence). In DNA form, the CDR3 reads TGTGCCAGCAGTTTAGCGGGGGCCCAAGAGACCCAGTACTTC. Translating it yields CASSLAGAQETQYF.

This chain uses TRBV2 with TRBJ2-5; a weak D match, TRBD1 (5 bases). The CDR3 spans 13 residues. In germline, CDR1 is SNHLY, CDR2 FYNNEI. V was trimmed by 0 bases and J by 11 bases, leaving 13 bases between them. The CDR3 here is CASSEAYQGQQYF. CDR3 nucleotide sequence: TGTGCCAGCAGTGAAGCATATCAGGGCCAGCAGTACTTC.

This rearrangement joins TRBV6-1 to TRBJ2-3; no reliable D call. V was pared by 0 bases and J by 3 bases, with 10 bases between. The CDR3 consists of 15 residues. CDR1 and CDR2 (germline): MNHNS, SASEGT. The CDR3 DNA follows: TGTGCCAGCAGTGAAGCGCTGGCGGTTACAGATACGCAGTATTTT. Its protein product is CASSEALAVTDTQYF.

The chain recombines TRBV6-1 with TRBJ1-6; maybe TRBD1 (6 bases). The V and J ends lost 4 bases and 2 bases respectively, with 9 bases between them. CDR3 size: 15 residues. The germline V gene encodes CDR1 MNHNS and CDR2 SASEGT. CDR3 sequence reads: CASSARDTYNSPLHF. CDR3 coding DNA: TGTGCCAGCAGTGCCCGGGACACCTATAATTCACCCCTCCACTTT.

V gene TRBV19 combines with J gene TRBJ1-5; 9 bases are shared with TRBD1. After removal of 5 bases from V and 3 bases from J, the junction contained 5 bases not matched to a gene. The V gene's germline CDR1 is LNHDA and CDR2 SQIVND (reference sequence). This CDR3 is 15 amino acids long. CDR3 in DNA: TGTGCCAGTAGTCGGACAGGGGTGAACAATCAGCCCCAGCATTTT. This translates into CASSRTGVNNQPQHF.

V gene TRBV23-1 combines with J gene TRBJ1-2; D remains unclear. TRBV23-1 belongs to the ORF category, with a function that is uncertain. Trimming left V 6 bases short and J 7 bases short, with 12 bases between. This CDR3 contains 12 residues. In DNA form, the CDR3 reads TGCGCCAGCAGCCCGTGGGGAGGTGGCTACACCTTC. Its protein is CASSPWGGGYTF.

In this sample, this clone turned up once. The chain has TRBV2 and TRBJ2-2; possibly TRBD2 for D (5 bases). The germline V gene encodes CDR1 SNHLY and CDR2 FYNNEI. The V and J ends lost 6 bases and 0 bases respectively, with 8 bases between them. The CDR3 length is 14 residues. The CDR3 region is CASRSGANTGELFF. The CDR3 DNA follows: TGTGCCAGCAGAAGCGGAGCGAACACCGGGGAGCTGTTTTTT.

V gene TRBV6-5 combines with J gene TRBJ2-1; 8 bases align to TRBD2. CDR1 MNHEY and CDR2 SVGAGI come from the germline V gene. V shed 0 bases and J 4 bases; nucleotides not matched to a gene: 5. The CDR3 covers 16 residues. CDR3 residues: CASSYSTGGAYNEQFF. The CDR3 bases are TGTGCCAGCAGTTACTCGACCGGGGGGGCTTACAATGAGCAGTTCTTC.